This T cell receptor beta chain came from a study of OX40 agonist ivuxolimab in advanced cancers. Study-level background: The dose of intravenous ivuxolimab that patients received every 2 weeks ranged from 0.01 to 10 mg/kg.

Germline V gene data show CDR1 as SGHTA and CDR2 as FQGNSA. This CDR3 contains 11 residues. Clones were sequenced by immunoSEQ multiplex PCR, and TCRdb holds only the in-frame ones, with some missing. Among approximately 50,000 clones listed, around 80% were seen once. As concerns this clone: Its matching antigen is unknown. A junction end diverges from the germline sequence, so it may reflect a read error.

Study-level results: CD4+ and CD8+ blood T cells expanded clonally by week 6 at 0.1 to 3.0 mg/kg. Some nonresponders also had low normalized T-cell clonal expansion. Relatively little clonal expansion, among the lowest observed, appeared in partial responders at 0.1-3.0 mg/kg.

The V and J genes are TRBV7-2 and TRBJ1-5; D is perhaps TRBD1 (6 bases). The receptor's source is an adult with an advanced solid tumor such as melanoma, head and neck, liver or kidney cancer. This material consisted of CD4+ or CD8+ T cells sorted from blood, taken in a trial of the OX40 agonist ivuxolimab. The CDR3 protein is CASSNDGQPVF. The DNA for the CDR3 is TGTGCCAGCAGCAACGACGGACAGCCTGTTTTT.